Detailed here is one T cell receptor (beta chain). The V gene's germline CDR1 is SGHTA and CDR2 FQGNSA. The CDR3 is 13 amino acids. V was shortened by 4 bases and J by 2 bases, with 8 bases between the two germline ends. The entry originates in a study of preoperative IRX-2 immunotherapy in early breast cancer. Libraries were prepared by immunoSEQ multiplex PCR; TCRdb keeps only in-frame clonotypes and omits some of them. The data contain around 25,000 clones, around 90% of them singletons. As for treatment: preoperative locoregional IRX-2 cytokine immunotherapy. This phase Ib study tested locoregional IRX-2 cytokine immunotherapy given before surgery.

V usage is TRBV7-2 and J usage is TRBJ2-5; D not resolved. Sequences were derived from tumor tissue, sampled after IRX-2 immunotherapy. The clonotype comes from a human donor with breast cancer. CDR3 nucleotides: TGTGCCAGCAGCTCTATGAGTCAAGAGACCCAGTACTTC. The encoded protein is CASSSMSQETQYF.